The 6 T cell receptor beta chains in this list originate from one sample, sequenced in a study of identical twins. TCRdb itself ran the 5' RACE reads through MiXCR, one entry per CDR3 protein. The sample carries 350,000 to 600,000 distinct CDR3 sequences, 14% recorded once. The sample was also reused in another study, on yellow fever vaccine responses in identical twins.

The sample was CD4+ T cells sorted from blood. These receptors all stem from a woman aged 18-29 years in good health.

In this sample, this clonotype turned up a few times. The chain joins TRBV20-1 to TRBJ2-2, with D possibly matching TRBD2 (6 bases). In germline, CDR1 is DFQATT, CDR2 SNEGSKA (reference sequence). V was trimmed by 0 bases and J by 5 bases, leaving 13 bases between them. The CDR3 length is 15 residues. In DNA, the CDR3 is TGCAGTGCTAGAGATCGGGCCCGGGGGACCGGGGAGCTGTTTTTT. This codes for CSARDRARGTGELFF.

This clonotype was detected a few times. The V and J genes are TRBV7-9 and TRBJ2-1; D unresolved. The CDR3 is 14 amino acids. Germline V gene lookup returns CDR1 SEHNR and CDR2 FQNEAQ (reference sequence). V gave up 3 bases and J gave up 1 base, with 7 bases separating them. DNA of the CDR3: TGTGCCAGCAGCTTCTCCCCTTCCTACAATGAGCAGTTCTTC. Translation: CASSFSPSYNEQFF.

V is TRBV20-1 and J is TRBJ2-5; TRBD1 matches 7 bases. CDR3 length: 13 residues. Germline CDR1 and CDR2: DFQATT and SNEGSKA (reference sequence). Trimming at V came to 5 bases and at J to 4 bases, leaving 7 bases not matched to a gene. CDR3 bases: TGCAGTGCTCCGACAGGGTTTGGAGAGACCCAGTACTTC. Its protein is CSAPTGFGETQYF.

The chain couples TRBV19 to TRBJ2-3; the match to TRBD1 covers 7 bases. V trimming: 7 bases; J trimming: 2 bases; junction bases outside the gene matches: 9. CDR3 length equals 15 residues. The V gene's germline CDR1 is LNHDA and CDR2 SQIVND (reference sequence). The CDR3 loop reads CASIDPGQNTDTQYF. CDR3 DNA: TGTGCCAGTATCGACCCGGGACAGAACACAGATACGCAGTATTTT.

The chain uses TRBV15 and TRBJ2-1; D possibly corresponds to TRBD2 (6 bases). There are 15 residues in the CDR3. The V end was cut by 3 bases, the J end by 5 bases, with 14 bases between. Germline V gene lookup returns CDR1 LNHNV and CDR2 YYDKDF (reference sequence). CDR3 DNA sequence: TGTGCCACCAGCAGGGACCAAGGAGGGAACAATGAGCAGTTCTTC. It is translated as CATSRDQGGNNEQFF. Looking up the rest from reference TRBV15 and TRBJ2-1 gives the full variable domain: DAMVIQNPRYQVTQFGKPVTLSCSQTLNHNVMYWYQQKSSQAPKLLFHYYDKDFNNEADTPDNFQSRRPNTSFCFLDIRSPGLGDTAMYLCATSRDQGGNNEQFFGPGTRLTVL.

A few counts support this clonotype. The J gene is TRBJ2-7, the V gene TRBV7-2; tentative D call: TRBD2 (6 bases). The CDR3 sequence is 16 residues long. Germline loops: CDR1 SGHTA, CDR2 FQGNSA. Deletions cut 5 bases from V and 2 bases from J, with 19 bases between. The CDR3 DNA follows: TGTGCCAGCAGCCCCCCTCAAGGGCGGGGTCCCTACGAGCAGTACTTC. It encodes CASSPPQGRGPYEQYF.